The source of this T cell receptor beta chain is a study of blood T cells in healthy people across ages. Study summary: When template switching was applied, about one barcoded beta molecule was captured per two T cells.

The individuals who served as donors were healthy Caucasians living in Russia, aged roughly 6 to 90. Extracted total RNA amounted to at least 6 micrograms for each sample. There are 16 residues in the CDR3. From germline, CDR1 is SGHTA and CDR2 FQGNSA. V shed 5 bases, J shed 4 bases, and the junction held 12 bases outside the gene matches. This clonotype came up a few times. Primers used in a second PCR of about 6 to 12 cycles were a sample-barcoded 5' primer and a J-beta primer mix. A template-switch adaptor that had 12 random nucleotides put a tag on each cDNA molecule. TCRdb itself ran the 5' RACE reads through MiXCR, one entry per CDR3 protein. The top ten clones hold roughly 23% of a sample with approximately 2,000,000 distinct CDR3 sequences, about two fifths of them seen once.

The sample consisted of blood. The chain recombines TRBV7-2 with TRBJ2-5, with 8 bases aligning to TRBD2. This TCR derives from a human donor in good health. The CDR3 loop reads CASSRSGGVLGETQYF. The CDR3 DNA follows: TGTGCCAGCAGCCGCTCGGGAGGGGTCTTAGGAGAGACCCAGTACTTC.